Listed below are T cell receptor beta chains from one sample, sequenced in a study of blood T cell repertoires in COVID-19. Measured with immunoSEQ multiplex PCR; TCRdb has only the in-frame clones, and not every one. The sample carries approximately 170,000 clones, roughly 85% recorded once. The sample was PBMCs or T cells enriched from blood (not recorded which). All receptors come from an older woman in a cohort exposed to, infected with or recovered from COVID-19 (not recorded which). The CDR3 runs from the conserved cysteine through the conserved F or W. Fields, in order: CDR3 DNA, CDR3 protein, D gene, V gene, clone size, J gene. The D gene is left open where the match is weak. Expanded clones are given a class, and other clones once, few, many or no size at all.

DNA: TGTGCCAGCGAATCAGATCCCTCCTACAATGAGCAGTTCTTC
CDR3: CASESDPSYNEQFF
D: NA
V: TRBV5-4
size: NA
J: TRBJ2-1

DNA: TGTGCCAGCAGCCGCAGCGAGTACGAGCAGTACTTC
CDR3: CASSRSEYEQYF
D: NA
V: TRBV4-2
size: NA
J: TRBJ2-7

DNA: TGTGCCAGCAGCTTAGGTTGGGGGCGGGGGGGCTCCTACAATGAGCAGTTCTTC
CDR3: CASSLGWGRGGSYNEQFF
D: TRBD2
V: TRBV7-2
size: NA
J: TRBJ2-1

DNA: TGTGCCAGCAGCCAGGGGTCAGGCCCTTGGAAACGAATATATTTT
CDR3: CASSQGSGPWKRIYF
D: NA
V: TRBV7-9
size: once
J: TRBJ1-3

DNA: TGTGCCAGCAGTGACCTTAGCGGGGGGACAGATACGCAGTATTTT
CDR3: CASSDLSGGTDTQYF
D: TRBD2
V: TRBV6-1
size: NA
J: TRBJ2-3

DNA: TGTGCCAGCTCACCCTTTTCGGGAGACAATGAGCAGTTCTTC
CDR3: CASSPFSGDNEQFF
D: NA
V: TRBV18
size: NA
J: TRBJ2-1

DNA: TGTGCCAGTAGTTGGGACATTAATCAGCCCCAGCATTTT
CDR3: CASSWDINQPQHF
D: NA
V: TRBV19
size: NA
J: TRBJ1-5

DNA: TGTGCCAGCAGCCAGGTCGGATATGGCTACACCTTC
CDR3: CASSQVGYGYTF
D: NA
V: TRBV7-9
size: NA
J: TRBJ1-2

DNA: TGTGCCAGCAGTTTCGGGGGGCTCAACACTGAAGCTTTCTTT
CDR3: CASSFGGLNTEAFF
D: NA
V: TRBV28
size: NA
J: TRBJ1-1

DNA: TGCGCCAGCAGCTTTTCAGGGCCGGAGCCCCAGCATTTT
CDR3: CASSFSGPEPQHF
D: NA
V: TRBV5-1
size: once
J: TRBJ1-5

DNA: TGTGCCAGCAGCCAAGATCAGACTAATGAAAAACTGTTTTTT
CDR3: CASSQDQTNEKLFF
D: NA
V: TRBV3-1/TRBV3-2
size: NA
J: TRBJ1-4

DNA: TGTGCCAGCTCACCACGGACAAACACTGAAGCTTTCTTT
CDR3: CASSPRTNTEAFF
D: NA
V: TRBV18
size: NA
J: TRBJ1-1

DNA: TGTGCCAGCAGCCCGACTAGCGCCGCCTACAATGAGCAGTTCTTC
CDR3: CASSPTSAAYNEQFF
D: TRBD2
V: TRBV6-2/TRBV6-3
size: NA
J: TRBJ2-1

DNA: TGTGCCACCAGTGACGCCGGGACAGGGGCGATAGATACGCAGTATTTT
CDR3: CATSDAGTGAIDTQYF
D: TRBD1
V: TRBV24-1
size: once
J: TRBJ2-3

DNA: TGTGCCAGCTCACTCGGAGTCTCTGGGGCCAACGTCCTGACTTTC
CDR3: CASSLGVSGANVLTF
D: NA
V: TRBV18
size: NA
J: TRBJ2-6

DNA: TGTGCCAGCAGCCCCACCGGGACAGGGGGTCGAGAGACCCAGTACTTC
CDR3: CASSPTGTGGRETQYF
D: TRBD1
V: TRBV28
size: NA
J: TRBJ2-5

DNA: TGTGCCAGCAGCCCCCGGGCTAGCGGAGCAGAGCAGTTCTTC
CDR3: CASSPRASGAEQFF
D: TRBD2
V: TRBV7-3
size: NA
J: TRBJ2-1

DNA: TGCGCCAGCAGCCTCGGGACTACTCCTCGGGAGCAGTACTTC
CDR3: CASSLGTTPREQYF
D: TRBD2
V: TRBV5-1
size: NA
J: TRBJ2-7

DNA: TGTGCCAGCAGTCCTGACAGAAATGGCTACACCTTC
CDR3: CASSPDRNGYTF
D: NA
V: TRBV12-3/TRBV12-4
size: few
J: TRBJ1-2

DNA: TGTGCCAGCAGCTTCTACGCGACAGGGGGCGTTTTGTCGGAAAAACTGTTTTTT
CDR3: CASSFYATGGVLSEKLFF
D: TRBD1
V: TRBV5-6
size: NA
J: TRBJ1-4

DNA: TGTGCCAGCGGGGGACAGGGGGACGGGTACAATGAGCAGTTCTTC
CDR3: CASGGQGDGYNEQFF
D: TRBD1
V: TRBV7-9
size: NA
J: TRBJ2-1

DNA: TGCGCCAGCCGGTGGGGGGAAAGGGAGACCCAGTACTTC
CDR3: CASRWGERETQYF
D: NA
V: TRBV5-1
size: NA
J: TRBJ2-5

DNA: TGTGCCAGCAGCTTAGTTACTAGGGATGAGCAGTTCTTC
CDR3: CASSLVTRDEQFF
D: NA
V: TRBV7-6
size: few
J: TRBJ2-1

DNA: TGTGCCAGCAGCGTCGGGACTAGGGGTTGGGGTGAGCAGTTCTTC
CDR3: CASSVGTRGWGEQFF
D: TRBD2
V: TRBV9
size: NA
J: TRBJ2-1

DNA: TGCGCCAGCAGCCAAGATCCTCGGGCAAGGGGGCTTCGGCAGGAGACCCAGTACTTC
CDR3: CASSQDPRARGLRQETQYF
D: TRBD1
V: TRBV4-1
size: NA
J: TRBJ2-5

DNA: TGTGCCAGCTCACCGTGGGACAGCTACATCCCCTATGGCTACACCTTC
CDR3: CASSPWDSYIPYGYTF
D: TRBD1
V: TRBV18
size: NA
J: TRBJ1-2

DNA: TGTGCCAGCAGCCAAGATTCAACTCTGAGCGGGGAGCTGTTTTTT
CDR3: CASSQDSTLSGELFF
D: NA
V: TRBV4-2
size: few
J: TRBJ2-2

DNA: TGTGCCAGCAGCCCGATCCTGCTAGCGGGAAGGGAGACCCAGTACTTC
CDR3: CASSPILLAGRETQYF
D: TRBD2
V: TRBV7-9
size: once
J: TRBJ2-5

DNA: TGTGCCAGCAGCTTATGGGGTAGCGGGAGGGGCTCCTACAATGAGCAGTTCTTC
CDR3: CASSLWGSGRGSYNEQFF
D: TRBD2
V: TRBV7-2
size: NA
J: TRBJ2-1

DNA: TGTGCCAGCAGTGCGACAGGGCCCCGGGCAACTTTCTTT
CDR3: CASSATGPRATFF
D: TRBD1
V: TRBV27
size: once
J: TRBJ1-1

DNA: TGTGCCAGCAGCTTAAGATACGGGCCCCAGCATTTT
CDR3: CASSLRYGPQHF
D: NA
V: TRBV7-9
size: once
J: TRBJ1-5

DNA: TGTGCCAGCAAAAACCGGGGAGGGGAAAAACTGTTTTTT
CDR3: CASKNRGGEKLFF
D: NA
V: TRBV7-2
size: NA
J: TRBJ1-4

DNA: TGTGCCAGTCGAAGAGATAGCCTTGTATCCGAGCAGTACTTC
CDR3: CASRRDSLVSEQYF
D: NA
V: TRBV27
size: NA
J: TRBJ2-7

DNA: TGTGCCAGCGGGGACAGCGACTATGGCTACACCTTC
CDR3: CASGDSDYGYTF
D: TRBD1
V: TRBV3-1/TRBV3-2
size: few
J: TRBJ1-2

DNA: TGTGCCAGCAGTTTACCCCAGGGGGGTGGCTACACCTTC
CDR3: CASSLPQGGGYTF
D: TRBD1
V: TRBV6-5
size: few
J: TRBJ1-2

DNA: TGTGCCAGCAGCCGCCGGTCTAGCGGGACTGTTACCTACGAGCAGTACTTC
CDR3: CASSRRSSGTVTYEQYF
D: TRBD2
V: TRBV6-2/TRBV6-3
size: few
J: TRBJ2-7

DNA: TGCGCCAGCCTTGAGCGGGAGGGTTCCTACAATGAGCAGTTCTTC
CDR3: CASLEREGSYNEQFF
D: TRBD2
V: TRBV5-1
size: once
J: TRBJ2-1

DNA: TGTGCCAGCTCACCACGTATCGGGAACACTGAAGCTTTCTTT
CDR3: CASSPRIGNTEAFF
D: NA
V: TRBV18
size: NA
J: TRBJ1-1

DNA: TGTGCCAGCAGCGTTGGACTAGCGGGAGTAATAGATACGCAGTATTTT
CDR3: CASSVGLAGVIDTQYF
D: TRBD2
V: TRBV11-3
size: NA
J: TRBJ2-3

DNA: TGTGCCAGCAGCTTGCCTACAGGCAACCTATTCTACGAGCAGTACTTC
CDR3: CASSLPTGNLFYEQYF
D: NA
V: TRBV5-5
size: NA
J: TRBJ2-7

DNA: TGTGCCAGCAGTCACGTACTCAAGGGAGTCATATCCTACGAGCAGTACTTC
CDR3: CASSHVLKGVISYEQYF
D: NA
V: TRBV6-2/TRBV6-3
size: NA
J: TRBJ2-7

DNA: TGTGCCAGCTCACAGGACAGATCCTCTGGGGCCAACGTCCTGACTTTC
CDR3: CASSQDRSSGANVLTF
D: NA
V: TRBV18
size: once
J: TRBJ2-6

DNA: TGTGCCAGCAGTCCCGCCGGGACAGGGGGTGTGTATGAGCAGTTCTTC
CDR3: CASSPAGTGGVYEQFF
D: TRBD1
V: TRBV28
size: once
J: TRBJ2-1

DNA: TGCGCCAGCAGCCAAGTCTGGGACTACACCTACGAGCAGTACTTC
CDR3: CASSQVWDYTYEQYF
D: TRBD2
V: TRBV4-3
size: NA
J: TRBJ2-7

DNA: TGTGCCAGCAGCTTACTAATACTAGCGGGAGCCCGCACCGGGGAGCTGTTTTTT
CDR3: CASSLLILAGARTGELFF
D: TRBD2
V: TRBV7-8
size: few
J: TRBJ2-2

DNA: TGTGCCAGCAGTTACTCGCTAGCGGTGGGCGACAATGAGCAGTTCTTC
CDR3: CASSYSLAVGDNEQFF
D: TRBD2
V: TRBV6-5
size: NA
J: TRBJ2-1

DNA: TGTGCCAGCAGCCTCAATACAGGGACGGTCAAGGGAAAACTGTTTTTT
CDR3: CASSLNTGTVKGKLFF
D: NA
V: TRBV4-2
size: NA
J: TRBJ1-4

DNA: TGTGCCAGCTCTCTCAGCGGCCCAGATTACAATGAGCAGTTCTTC
CDR3: CASSLSGPDYNEQFF
D: NA
V: TRBV18
size: NA
J: TRBJ2-1

DNA: TGTGCCAGCAGTTTCTACAGGGGAGCGGCCGAGCAGTACTTC
CDR3: CASSFYRGAAEQYF
D: TRBD1
V: TRBV28
size: NA
J: TRBJ2-7

DNA: TGTGCCAGCAGTTATGGGACAGGGGGCATCAACGAGCAGTACTTC
CDR3: CASSYGTGGINEQYF
D: TRBD1
V: TRBV6-5
size: NA
J: TRBJ2-7

DNA: TGTGCCAGCAGTTACCGCCGACTCAGCGGTCCCGGCTACACCTTC
CDR3: CASSYRRLSGPGYTF
D: NA
V: TRBV6-5
size: NA
J: TRBJ1-2

DNA: TGTGCCAGCAGTCTAGGACAGGGGAATCAGCCCCAGCATTTT
CDR3: CASSLGQGNQPQHF
D: TRBD1
V: TRBV28
size: NA
J: TRBJ1-5

DNA: TGTGCCAGTAGGCGGCCGGGACTTCCCAAAGAGACCCAGTACTTC
CDR3: CASRRPGLPKETQYF
D: NA
V: TRBV19
size: NA
J: TRBJ2-5

DNA: TGCAGCGCTAATACAGGTTCGGGCTCACCCCTCCACTTT
CDR3: CSANTGSGSPLHF
D: NA
V: TRBV29-1
size: NA
J: TRBJ1-6

DNA: TGTGCCAGCAATAGGGGGACTACCGGGTACAATGAGCAGTTCTTC
CDR3: CASNRGTTGYNEQFF
D: NA
V: TRBV11-2
size: NA
J: TRBJ2-1